This T cell receptor beta chain came from a study of T cells in localized non-small cell lung cancer. The germline V gene has CDR1 SGHKS and CDR2 YYEKEE (reference sequence). This CDR3 has 14 amino acids. The trim removed 4 bases at V and 5 bases at J, leaving 6 bases unmatched. Assay: immunoSEQ multiplex PCR; the TCRdb copy retains only in-frame clones and omits some. This sample has 35,000 to 50,000 clones; roughly nine tenths occur once, and the top ten carry about 10%. J is TRBJ2-5 and V is TRBV5-5, with 9 bases that match TRBD1. The sequence was obtained from a woman between 40 and 69 years old with stage II lung adenocarcinoma. The input for sequencing was PBMCs, taken before any cancer treatment. The CDR3: CASSQGTGSETQYF. The CDR3 bases are TGTGCCAGCAGCCAAGGGACAGGGTCGGAGACCCAGTACTTC. Variable domain in full (rest from reference TRBV5-5 and TRBJ2-5): DAGVTQSPTHLIKTRGQQVTLRCSPISGHKSVSWYQQVLGQGPQFIFQYYEKEERGRGNFPDRFSARQFPNYSSELNVNALLLGDSALYLCASSQGTGSETQYFGPGTRLLVL.